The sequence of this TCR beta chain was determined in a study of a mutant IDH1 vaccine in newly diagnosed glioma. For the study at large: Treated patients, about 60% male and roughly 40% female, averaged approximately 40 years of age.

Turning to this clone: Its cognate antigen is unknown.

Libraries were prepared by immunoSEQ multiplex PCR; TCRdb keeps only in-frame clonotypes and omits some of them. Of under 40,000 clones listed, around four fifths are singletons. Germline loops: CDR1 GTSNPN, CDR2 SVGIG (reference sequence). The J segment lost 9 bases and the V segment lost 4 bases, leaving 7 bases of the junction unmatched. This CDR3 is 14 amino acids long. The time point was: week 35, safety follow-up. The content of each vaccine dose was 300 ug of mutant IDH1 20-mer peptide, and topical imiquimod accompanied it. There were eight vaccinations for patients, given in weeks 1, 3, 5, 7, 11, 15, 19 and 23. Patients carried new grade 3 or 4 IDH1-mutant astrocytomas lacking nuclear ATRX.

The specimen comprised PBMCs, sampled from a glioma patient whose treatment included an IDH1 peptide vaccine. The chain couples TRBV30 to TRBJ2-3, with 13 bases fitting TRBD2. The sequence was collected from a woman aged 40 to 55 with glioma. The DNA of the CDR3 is TGTGCCTGGACCCTTGGGACTAGCGGGGTAACGCAGTATTTT. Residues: CAWTLGTSGVTQYF.